These T cell receptor beta chains were read from a single sample in a study of human T cells and chemical hapten exposure. TCRdb ran MiXCR on the RACE reads and lists one entry per CDR3 protein. The top ten hold approximately 2.5% of the sample, which has roughly 360,000 distinct CDR3 sequences, 4.8% seen once. Sequenced material: whole blood, taken in connection with sensitization to the hapten diphenylcyclopropenone (DPC). Every receptor here comes from a woman aged 50 to 65 with alopecia areata. Some clones in this sample may be carry-over from other donors' samples. The CDR3 runs from the conserved cysteine through the conserved F or W. Each record gives: J gene, V gene, D gene, clone size, CDR3 length, CDR3 protein, CDR3 DNA. A D gene is named only where the DNA matches it firmly. The size field is filled for only some rows; it gives once, few, many or a size class.

>TRBJ2-1|TRBV7-9|TRBD2|NA|17
CASSTLLSGGRIGEQFF
TGTGCCAGCAGCACATTACTTAGCGGGGGGCGTATTGGTGAGCAGTTCTTC
>TRBJ1-1|TRBV20-1|NA|NA|14
CSASDRPLNTEAFF
TGCAGTGCTAGTGACAGGCCGCTGAACACTGAAGCTTTCTTT
>TRBJ1-3|TRBV5-1|NA|many|14
CASSSRDGGNTIYF
TGCGCCAGCAGCTCCCGGGACGGAGGAAACACCATATATTTT
>TRBJ1-1|TRBV5-1|NA|many|13
CASSPTGMTEAFF
TGCGCCAGCAGCCCAACAGGGATGACTGAAGCTTTCTTT
>TRBJ1-1|TRBV12-3/TRBV12-4|TRBD1|many|12
CASSPDRVGAFF
TGTGCCAGCAGTCCTGACAGGGTTGGGGCTTTCTTT
>TRBJ1-2|TRBV7-3|TRBD1|few|14
CASSFSTGTDGYTF
TGTGCCAGCAGCTTTTCGACAGGGACAGATGGCTACACCTTC
>TRBJ1-3|TRBV3-1|NA|many|13
CASSGSTGNTIYF
TGTGCCAGCAGCGGCAGTACCGGAAACACCATATATTTT
>TRBJ2-1|TRBV11-2|NA|many|16
CASSSGVGVSYNEQFF
TGTGCCAGCAGCTCAGGGGTCGGGGTCTCCTACAATGAGCAGTTCTTC
>TRBJ1-6|TRBV29-1|NA|many|13
CSVGREYNSPLHF
TGCAGCGTGGGCAGGGAGTACAATTCACCCCTCCACTTT
>TRBJ2-3|TRBV5-5|NA|few|16
CASSPGWTVSTDTQYF
TGTGCCAGCAGCCCGGGATGGACAGTAAGCACAGATACGCAGTATTTT
>TRBJ2-6|TRBV10-3|NA|many|16
CAIKPDGLSGANVLTF
TGTGCCATCAAGCCGGACGGGCTCTCTGGGGCCAACGTCCTGACTTTC
>TRBJ2-3|TRBV7-9|NA|many|18
CASSSTTGTPIPTDTQYF
TGTGCCAGCAGCTCGACAACCGGGACACCGATTCCCACAGATACGCAGTATTTT
>TRBJ2-1|TRBV18|NA|NA|12
CASSPWADEQFF
TGTGCCAGCTCACCATGGGCCGATGAGCAGTTCTTC